This T cell receptor beta chain was identified in a study of long-term antiretroviral therapy in people with HIV (dated by TCRdb to between 2021 and 2024). Study-wide context: The earliest samples were collected approximately a decade before the 2015 WHO recommendation for immediate ART, a period when ART was typically delayed until CD4 counts fell. About a third of the roughly 30 participants with HIV were female. From fewer than 35 adults with confirmed HIV infection, the cohort provided 192 cryopreserved PBMC samples, gathered serially across a mean of approximately six years (range 1-12). Test extractions of a monoclonal T-cell line alongside fewer than 40 polyclonal samples showed no cross-contamination during QIAcube processing. A retrospective serial study tested whether changes in peripheral blood TRB repertoire composition and diversity were associated with ART initiation and durable HIV suppression. Overall results and qualifications from the work: Because pre-ART samples had limited cell numbers, profiling was done on unsorted PBMC rather than on sorted CD4+ and CD8+ T cells. Compared with controls, HIV repertoires had narrower CDR3 length ranges, and the network structure pointed to an antigen-experienced repertoire that shifted only slightly toward naive after ART. Since PBMC availability was limited, sequencing covered only the TCR beta chain, with no alpha chain pairing. Inferences about post-ART repertoire changes were limited because no data were available on ART adherence, viral resistance or therapy changes. The samples were dated from the mid-2000s to the late 2010s, and the ART regimens that were used may be less effective than current ART regimens. ART initiation was associated with a significant increase in TRB diversity, but diversity stayed significantly below transplant donor controls even after long-term ART. Expanded TRB clones identified before ART initiation dominated the repertoire across all time points, though the dominance fluctuated and decreased in many PLHIV after ART.

Inclusion was restricted to participants for whom at least one PBMC sample before ART initiation and at least two post-ART samples were available. Treatment was received in the United States of America by all participants with HIV. Before DNA extraction, cryopreserved samples of about 0.9-11 million PBMC were thawed and then washed. At the time of the earliest PBMC sample for each participant with HIV, ages ranged from 23 to 54 years. PBMC samples were contributed by each participant from 1-4 timepoints before ART initiation and 2-8 timepoints after ART initiation, with a median of 7 samples. For every participant, serial HIV viral load, CD4+ T-cell count, ART history and demographic data were obtained. Using a Qiagen kit on a QIAcube, genomic DNA was extracted from unsorted PBMC, with samples processed in batches of 12. Sequencing of the TRB variable region was done with the immunoSEQ hsTCRB v3.0 assay at survey level resolution. TRB sequencing targeted a depth of about 40,000-55,000 T-cell genomes per sample. TRB libraries were pooled and sequenced on an Illumina MiSeq using a v3 150-cycle kit. Under the source paper's analysis protocol: Repertoire analysis was performed in R inside a reproducible Nextflow workflow that covered QC, data transformation and analysis. LymphoSeq2, an R package for AIRR-Seq data exploration, was used to implement custom analyses. A handful of samples that produced fewer than 5000 total TRB sequences were removed, so some 190 HIV repertoires were analyzed. Among the 180 to 200 HIV repertoires that were kept, 59 were collected before ART initiation and about 130 were collected after ART initiation. Repertoires were downsampled to 5000 TRB nucleotide sequences, with summary statistics averaged over 100 downsampling iterations. TRB sequences were retained for analysis only if CDR3 regions of at least seven amino acids were present. Diversity was measured with a Shannon entropy-derived clonality score and the Gini coefficient. In repertoire networks, the top 5000 CDR3 amino acid sequences were linked whenever an edit distance of one separated two sequences. GLIPH2 predicted antigen specificity groups and MHC restriction for TRB CDR3 amino acid sequences. CDR3 amino acid sequences were matched against VDJdb and McPAS-TCR to flag known CMV, EBV, HIV or tissue antigen associations. Pre-ART, post-ART and control groups were compared with Wilcoxon signed-rank tests and Holm-Bonferroni correction. TCRdb's version of the immuneACCESS table is confined to in-frame rearrangements and falls short of the full clone set. An unresolved V gene accounts for under half of the shortfall where checked; the remainder is of unknown origin. V, J and clone size were drawn from that table, and D and trimming were deduced from the DNA. Counted in this sample were approximately 20,000 clones; around 90% of them appeared once. 4.1% of the sample belongs to the ten largest clones.

CDR1 and CDR2 are read off the germline V gene as LGHNA and YNFKEQ. The V and J ends are trimmed by 1 base and 2 bases, leaving 16 bases between them. The CDR3 goes from the cysteine to the phenylalanine over 17 residues. Only the CDR3 region is kept as DNA, spanning 51 bases read in frame from base 1. With respect to this clone: The antigen this receptor binds is unknown. No base quality values were provided; no much bigger clone lies one nucleotide off.

Recombination joined TRBV4-2 with TRBJ2-3; 6 matching bases give a weak D call of TRBD2. The clonotype was recovered from a man younger than 30 with HIV. The sequencing used unsorted PBMCs, collected 2.1 years after starting antiretroviral therapy. At the DNA level, the sequence is TGTGCCAGCAGCCAAGCCGGGACTCCGACTGACACAGATACGCAGTATTTT. Its protein reads: CASSQAGTPTDTDTQYF.